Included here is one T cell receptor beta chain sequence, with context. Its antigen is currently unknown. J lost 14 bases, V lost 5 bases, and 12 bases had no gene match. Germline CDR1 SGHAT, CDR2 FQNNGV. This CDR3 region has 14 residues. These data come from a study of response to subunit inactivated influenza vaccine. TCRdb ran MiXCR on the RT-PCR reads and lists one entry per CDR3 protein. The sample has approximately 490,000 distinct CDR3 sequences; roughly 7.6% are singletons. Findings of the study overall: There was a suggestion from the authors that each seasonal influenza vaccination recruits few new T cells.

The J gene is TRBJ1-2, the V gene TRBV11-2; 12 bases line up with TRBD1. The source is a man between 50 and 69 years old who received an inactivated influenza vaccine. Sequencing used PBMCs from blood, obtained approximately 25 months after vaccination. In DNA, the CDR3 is TGTGCCAGCAGCGCAACCGGGACAGGGGGCTATTTGACCTTC. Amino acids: CASSATGTGGYLTF.